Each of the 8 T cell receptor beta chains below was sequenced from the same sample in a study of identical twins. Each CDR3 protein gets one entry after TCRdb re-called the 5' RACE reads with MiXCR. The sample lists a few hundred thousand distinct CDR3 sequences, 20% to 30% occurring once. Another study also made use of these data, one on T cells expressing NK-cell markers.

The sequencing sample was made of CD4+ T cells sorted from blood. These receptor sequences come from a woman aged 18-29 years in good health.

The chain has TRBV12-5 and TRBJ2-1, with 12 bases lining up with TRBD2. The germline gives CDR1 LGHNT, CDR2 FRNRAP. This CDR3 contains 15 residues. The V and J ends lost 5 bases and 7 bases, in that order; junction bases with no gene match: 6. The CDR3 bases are TGTGCTAGTGGTACTCGGACTAGCGGGGCGAATGAGCAGTTCTTC. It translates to CASGTRTSGANEQFF.

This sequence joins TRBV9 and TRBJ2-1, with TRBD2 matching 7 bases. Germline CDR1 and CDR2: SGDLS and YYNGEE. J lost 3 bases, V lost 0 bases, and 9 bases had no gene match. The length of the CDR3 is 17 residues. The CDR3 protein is CASSVGRGERYYNEQFF. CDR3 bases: TGTGCCAGCAGCGTAGGTCGGGGGGAGAGATACTACAATGAGCAGTTCTTC.

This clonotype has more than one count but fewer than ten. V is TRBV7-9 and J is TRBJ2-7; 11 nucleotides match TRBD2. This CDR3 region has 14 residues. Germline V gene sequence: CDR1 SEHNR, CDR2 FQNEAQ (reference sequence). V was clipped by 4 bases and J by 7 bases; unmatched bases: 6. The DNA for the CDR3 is TGTGCCAGCAGCTCTCTAGCGGGAGGTTGGGAGCAGTACTTC. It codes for CASSSLAGGWEQYF.

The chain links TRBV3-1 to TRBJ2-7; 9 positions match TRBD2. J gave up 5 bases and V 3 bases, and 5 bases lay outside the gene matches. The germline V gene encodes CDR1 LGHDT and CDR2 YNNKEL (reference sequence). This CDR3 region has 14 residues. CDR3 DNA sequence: TGTGCCAGCAGCCATCCGGGGACTAGCAACGAGCAGTACTTC. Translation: CASSHPGTSNEQYF.

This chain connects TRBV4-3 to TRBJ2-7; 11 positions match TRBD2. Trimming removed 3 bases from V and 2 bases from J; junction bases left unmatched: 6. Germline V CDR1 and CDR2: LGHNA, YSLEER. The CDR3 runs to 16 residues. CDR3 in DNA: TGCGCCAGCAGCCAGCACACTAGCGGGGGACCCTACGAGCAGTACTTC. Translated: CASSQHTSGGPYEQYF.

CDR3 protein: CAWSQGAGGTEAFF. As DNA, the CDR3 is TGTGCCTGGAGTCAGGGCGCGGGGGGCACTGAAGCTTTCTTT. V is TRBV30 and J is TRBJ1-1, with D possibly TRBD1 on 5 matching bases. V lost 2 bases and J lost 4, with 14 bases in between. There are 14 residues in the CDR3. Germline CDR1 and CDR2: GTSNPN and SVGIG (reference sequence).

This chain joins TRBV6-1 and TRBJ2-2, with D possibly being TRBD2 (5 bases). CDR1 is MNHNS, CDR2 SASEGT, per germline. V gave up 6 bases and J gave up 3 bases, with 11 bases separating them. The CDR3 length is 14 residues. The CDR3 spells CASSRERYTGELFF. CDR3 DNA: TGTGCCAGCAGCCGTGAGCGGTACACCGGGGAGCTGTTTTTT.

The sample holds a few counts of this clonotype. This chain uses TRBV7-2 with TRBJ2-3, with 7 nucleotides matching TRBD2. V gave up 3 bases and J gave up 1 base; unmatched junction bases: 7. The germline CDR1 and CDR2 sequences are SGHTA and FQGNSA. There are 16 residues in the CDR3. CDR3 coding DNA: TGTGCCAGCAGCTTGCCAGCGGGATCTGGCACAGATACGCAGTATTTT. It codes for CASSLPAGSGTDTQYF.